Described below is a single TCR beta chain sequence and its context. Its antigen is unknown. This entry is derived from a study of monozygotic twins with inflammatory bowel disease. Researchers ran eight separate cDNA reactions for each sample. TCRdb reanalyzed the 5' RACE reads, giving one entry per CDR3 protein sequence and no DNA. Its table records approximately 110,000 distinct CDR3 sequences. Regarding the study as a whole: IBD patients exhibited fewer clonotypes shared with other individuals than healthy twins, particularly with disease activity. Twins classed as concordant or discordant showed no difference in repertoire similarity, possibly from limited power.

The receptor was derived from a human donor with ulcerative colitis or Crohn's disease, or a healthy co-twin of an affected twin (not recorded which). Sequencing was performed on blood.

CDR3 in amino acids: CASRPSGGEGETQYF. The genes are TRBV28 and TRBJ2-5; without DNA, the TCRdb call of TRBD2 cannot be checked. The germline V gene has CDR1 MDHEN and CDR2 SYDVKM. The CDR3 spans 15 residues.